A single sample is the source of the 17 T cell receptor beta chains below, sequenced in a study of T cell responses to AZD1222 COVID-19 vaccine. The table came from immunoSEQ multiplex PCR; TCRdb's copy has only in-frame clones and leaves some out. This table holds approximately 150,000 clones, 90% found once. The source material was peripheral blood, sampled on day 0 of AZD1222 vaccination. These receptors all stem from an adult in good health.

This rearrangement joins TRBV29-1 to TRBJ1-5; tentatively, D is TRBD1 (6 bases). Germline lookup yields CDR1 SQVTM and CDR2 ANQGSEA. The CDR3 length is 13 residues. V was cut by 6 bases and J by 6 bases, with 15 bases left in between. This chain's CDR3 is CSVEGEGGQPQHF. CDR3 bases: TGCAGCGTCGAGGGGGAGGGGGGTCAGCCCCAGCATTTT.

The rearrangement joins TRBV27 to TRBJ2-2; 8 bases agree with TRBD2. CDR1 MNHEY and CDR2 SMNVEV come from the germline V gene (reference sequence). This CDR3 spans 14 amino acids. J gave up 4 bases and V 5 bases, and 3 bases lay outside the gene matches. The CDR3 nucleotides read TGTGCCAGCAGTAGCGGGGGCCGCACCGGGGAGCTGTTTTTT. This gives the protein CASSSGGRTGELFF.

The chain joins TRBV7-3 to TRBJ1-6; the D is unclear. The CDR3 loop spans 14 amino acids. The V end was cut by 2 bases, the J end by 8 bases, with 10 bases between. Per the germline V gene, CDR1 is SGHTA and CDR2 is FQGTGA. Here the CDR3 DNA reads TGTGCCAGCAGCTTAGGCCTGGGCGATTCACCCCTCCACTTT. Amino acids: CASSLGLGDSPLHF.

The chain employs TRBV21-1 and TRBJ2-3; the D call TRBD2 from the table was never checked on the DNA. TRBV21-1 is flagged as a pseudogene. The CDR3 has 13 residues. The CDR3 loop is CASSKAASDTQYF. The CDR3, as DNA: TGTGCCAGCAGCAAAGCAGCCTCAGATACGCAGTATTTT.

J is TRBJ2-7 and V is TRBV5-1; 7 positions match TRBD1. Germline CDR1 SGHRS, CDR2 YFSETQ. The J segment lost 5 bases and the V segment lost 2 bases, leaving 10 bases of the junction unmatched. The CDR3 has 15 residues. CDR3 DNA: TGCGCCAGCAGCTTATACAGGGGTCATTCGGACGAGCAGTACTTC. Protein sequence: CASSLYRGHSDEQYF. The entire variable domain, with the rest obtained from reference TRBV5-1 and TRBJ2-7, is as follows: KAGVTQTPRYLIKTRGQQVTLSCSPISGHRSVSWYQQTPGQGLQFLFEYFSETQRNKGNFPGRFSGRQFSNSRSEMNVSTLELGDSALYLCASSLYRGHSDEQYFGPGTRLTVT.

The V and J genes are TRBV15 and TRBJ2-1; D gene unclear. V was trimmed by 3 bases and J by 4 bases, leaving 10 bases between them. Germline CDR1 LNHNV, CDR2 YYDKDF (reference sequence). The CDR3 sequence is 14 residues long. CDR3 protein: CATSRDGSYNEQFF. The CDR3 DNA reads TGTGCCACCAGCAGGGACGGGTCATACAATGAGCAGTTCTTC.

The chain couples TRBV6-2 or TRBV6-3 to TRBJ2-7; D is unclear. Looked up from germline, CDR1 is MNHEY and CDR2 is SVGEGT. The CDR3 consists of 14 residues. Trimming removed 7 bases from V and 4 bases from J, with 17 bases in between. CDR3: CASTPRNPSYEQYF. The CDR3, as DNA: TGTGCCAGCACCCCCCGGAACCCTTCTTACGAGCAGTACTTC.

The chain recombines TRBV2 with TRBJ2-1, with a possible D match to TRBD1 (6 bases). The CDR3 is made up of 13 amino acids. Trimming took 8 bases from V and 0 from J, leaving 8 bases between them. The V gene's germline CDR1 is SNHLY and CDR2 FYNNEI. The CDR3 spells CASRQASYNEQFF. Written as DNA, the CDR3 is TGTGCCAGCCGACAGGCCTCCTACAATGAGCAGTTCTTC. The full variable domain, rest sourced from reference TRBV2 and TRBJ2-1, is EPEVTQTPSHQVTQMGQEVILRCVPISNHLYFYWYRQILGQKVEFLVSFYNNEISEKSEIFDDQFSVERPDGSNFTLKIRSTKLEDSAMYFCASRQASYNEQFFGPGTRLTVL.

The chain is built from TRBV6-1 and TRBJ1-1; D ambiguous. V was pared by 1 base and J by 3 bases, with 9 bases between. The CDR3 runs 14 residues. Per the germline V gene, CDR1 is MNHNS and CDR2 is SASEGT. The CDR3, as DNA: TGTGCCAGCAGTGAAGGGGTGAGGTACACTGAAGCTTTCTTT. Its translation: CASSEGVRYTEAFF.

As regards this clone: Distinct nucleotide sequences in the sample also encode this CDR3. The rearrangement joins TRBV4-3 to TRBJ1-1; D unresolved. CDR3 length: 13 amino acids. V lost 1 base and J 0 bases, leaving 3 bases between the germline ends. The germline V gene encodes CDR1 LGHNA and CDR2 YSLEER. The CDR3 coding sequence is TGCGCCAGCAGCCAAGTAATGAACACTGAAGCTTTCTTT. As protein: CASSQVMNTEAFF.

This clone was observed a handful of times. This chain joins TRBV5-6 and TRBJ2-7, with D perhaps matching TRBD2 (6 bases). CDR1 SGHDT and CDR2 YYEEEE come from the germline V gene. This CDR3 has 15 residues. Trimming pared 1 base from V and 0 bases from J, leaving 11 bases between. CDR3 loop: CASSLRGTGSYEQYF. In DNA, the CDR3 is TGTGCCAGCAGCTTGCGCGGGACTGGCTCCTACGAGCAGTACTTC.

The rearrangement joins TRBV6-6 to TRBJ1-2; D ambiguous. Per the germline V gene, CDR1 is MNHNY and CDR2 is SVGAGI (reference sequence). There are 15 residues in the CDR3. Deletions cut 4 bases from V and 2 bases from J, with 14 bases between. CDR3 DNA sequence: TGTGCCAGCAGTTTCTCAGGCCACTCAAACTATGGCTACACCTTC. Protein: CASSFSGHSNYGYTF.

The chain has TRBV6-5 and TRBJ1-4; 7 nucleotides line up with TRBD1. The length of the CDR3 is 16 residues. Germline values: CDR1 MNHEY, CDR2 SVGAGI. After removal of 0 bases from V and 4 bases from J, the junction contained 5 bases not matched to a gene. This CDR3 is CASSYSGGQSNEKLFF. In nucleotides, the CDR3 is TGTGCCAGCAGTTACTCCGGGGGACAGAGTAATGAAAAACTGTTTTTT.

The chain carries TRBV3-1 (or the pseudogene TRBV3-2) and TRBJ2-5; 12 bases fit TRBD2. The germline CDR1 and CDR2 sequences are LGHDT and YNNKEL (reference sequence). This CDR3 is 16 amino acids long. With 1 base clipped from V and 4 bases from J, the junction kept 4 bases outside the gene matches. The CDR3 region is CASSQGLAGATETQYF. The CDR3 nucleotides read TGTGCCAGCAGCCAAGGACTAGCGGGGGCCACAGAGACCCAGTACTTC.

The V and J genes are TRBV27 and TRBJ1-6; 7 bases align to TRBD1. The CDR3 has 14 amino acids. V shed 7 bases and J 14 bases; nucleotides not matched to a gene: 14. Germline V gene lookup returns CDR1 MNHEY and CDR2 SMNVEV (reference sequence). CDR3 sequence reads: CASTGVRGEGALHF. CDR3 DNA sequence: TGTGCCAGCACTGGGGTCAGGGGGGAAGGGGCCCTCCACTTT.

The chain recombines TRBV4-1 with TRBJ1-6; no firm D call. CDR3 length equals 13 residues. V lost 1 base, J lost 10 bases, and 8 bases lay in between. Germline CDR1 is MGHRA and CDR2 is YSYEKL. Written as DNA, the CDR3 is TGCGCCAGCAGCCAAGGGAACGCATCACCCCTCCACTTT. It is translated as CASSQGNASPLHF.

The genes are TRBV27 and TRBJ2-2; TRBD2 might be the D (5 bases). The V end was cut by 4 bases, the J end by 5 bases, with 14 bases between. CDR1 is MNHEY, CDR2 SMNVEV, per germline (reference sequence). The CDR3 runs 15 residues. The CDR3 protein is CASSYSAGGTGELFF. In DNA, the CDR3 is TGTGCCAGCAGTTATTCGGCGGGTGGAACCGGGGAGCTGTTTTTT.